These 10 T cell receptor beta chains were all obtained from the same sample, sequenced in a study of blood T cells in healthy people across ages. Through a sample-barcoded 5' primer and a J-beta primer mix, a second PCR was run for roughly 6 to 12 cycles. Via MiXCR, TCRdb re-called the 5' RACE reads, giving one row per CDR3 protein. Of 800,000 to 950,000 distinct CDR3 sequences in the sample, under 50% are singletons; the top ten hold 13%. Sample: blood. Receptor source: a man aged 25 to 40 in good health.

This chain links TRBV7-2 with TRBJ2-4; maybe TRBD2 (7 bases). The CDR3 contains 14 residues. V was cut by 1 base and J by 12 bases, with 16 bases left in between. Germline CDR1 and CDR2: SGHTA and FQGNSA. The DNA for the CDR3 is TGTGCCAGCAGCTTAGGACTAGTGGGGGGGCCTCAGTACTTC. Its translation: CASSLGLVGGPQYF.

This chain joins TRBV27 and TRBJ1-2; no clear D. Trimming removed 0 bases at V and 2 bases at J, with 13 bases between. The CDR3 runs to 16 residues. In germline, CDR1 is MNHEY, CDR2 SMNVEV (reference sequence). The CDR3 loop is CASSLSGAEFNYGYTF. The CDR3 coding sequence is TGTGCCAGCAGTTTATCCGGCGCCGAATTCAACTATGGCTACACCTTC.

The sample holds a few counts of this clonotype. The V call is TRBV27, the J call TRBJ2-5; maybe TRBD2 (5 bases). V lost 3 bases and J 3 bases, leaving 11 bases between the germline ends. This CDR3 has 14 residues. CDR1 is MNHEY, CDR2 SMNVEV, per germline (reference sequence). This CDR3 is CASSLAGLKETQYF. Written as DNA, the CDR3 is TGTGCCAGCAGTTTGGCAGGACTGAAAGAGACCCAGTACTTC.

The chain has TRBV30 and TRBJ1-1; no definite D call. The CDR3 is 13 residues long. The germline V gene has CDR1 GTSNPN and CDR2 SVGIG (reference sequence). V was shortened by 2 bases and J by 3 bases, with 10 bases between the two germline ends. Here the CDR3 DNA reads TGTGCCTGGAGTCCGGGGAGGGACACTGAAGCTTTCTTT. This gives the protein CAWSPGRDTEAFF. Based on the CDR3 plus reference TRBV30 and TRBJ1-1, the full variable domain is SQTIHQWPATLVQPVGSPLSLECTVEGTSNPNLYWYRQAAGRGLQLLFYSVGIGQISSEVPQNLSASRPQDRQFILSSKKLLLSDSGFYLCAWSPGRDTEAFFGQGTRLTVV.

J is TRBJ2-6 and V is TRBV13; no definite D call. The CDR3 covers 15 residues. The V gene lost 7 bases and the J gene lost 1 base, with 11 bases spanning the gap. The germline V gene encodes CDR1 PRHDT and CDR2 FYEKMQ (reference sequence). Here the CDR3 DNA reads TGTGCCAGCACCCTACTCCGTTCTGGGGCCAACGTCCTGACTTTC. This translates into CASTLLRSGANVLTF.

The chain uses TRBV3-1 and TRBJ2-5; 7 nucleotides match TRBD2. The V segment lost 8 bases and the J segment 7 bases; nucleotides outside the gene matches: 13. CDR1 LGHDT and CDR2 YNNKEL come from the germline V gene (reference sequence). The CDR3 sequence is 14 residues long. The CDR3: CASRFLSGDGTQYF. The DNA of the CDR3 is TGTGCCAGCCGGTTTCTAAGCGGGGACGGGACCCAGTACTTC.

The chain uses TRBV10-3 and TRBJ1-2; no definite D call. Trimming took 8 bases from V and 0 from J, leaving 10 bases between them. This CDR3 spans 13 amino acids. CDR1 and CDR2 (germline): ENHRY, SYGVKD. The CDR3 reads CAIATDSNYGYTF. The CDR3 DNA is TGTGCCATCGCAACAGACTCTAACTATGGCTACACCTTC.

V and J are TRBV6-6 and TRBJ2-3; no clear D gene. Trimming removed 2 bases from V and 0 bases from J, with 12 bases in between. CDR1 and CDR2 (germline): MNHNY, SVGAGI (reference sequence). The CDR3 contains 16 residues. CDR3 coding DNA: TGTGCCAGCAGTTACCCGGCAGCTAAGAGCACAGATACGCAGTATTTT. The encoded protein is CASSYPAAKSTDTQYF.

This clonotype was observed a handful of times. This chain connects TRBV5-1 to TRBJ1-2; TRBD1 matches at 12 bases. CDR3 length equals 16 residues. In germline, CDR1 is SGHRS, CDR2 YFSETQ. Trimming cost V 4 bases and J 3 bases; bases outside gene matches: 7. The CDR3 DNA reads as TGCGCCAGCAGCAGAACCGGGACAGGGGGCGACTATGGCTACACCTTC. Translated: CASSRTGTGGDYGYTF.

The gene calls are TRBV12-3 or TRBV12-4 and TRBJ2-3; possible D gene TRBD1, 5 bases. Trimming removed 3 bases from V and 3 bases from J, with 19 bases in between. CDR3 length: 17 amino acids. The CDR3 DNA sequence: TGTGCCAGCAGTTTTGCTGGGGCCTCGAAGGGGACAGATACGCAGTATTTT. This translates into CASSFAGASKGTDTQYF.